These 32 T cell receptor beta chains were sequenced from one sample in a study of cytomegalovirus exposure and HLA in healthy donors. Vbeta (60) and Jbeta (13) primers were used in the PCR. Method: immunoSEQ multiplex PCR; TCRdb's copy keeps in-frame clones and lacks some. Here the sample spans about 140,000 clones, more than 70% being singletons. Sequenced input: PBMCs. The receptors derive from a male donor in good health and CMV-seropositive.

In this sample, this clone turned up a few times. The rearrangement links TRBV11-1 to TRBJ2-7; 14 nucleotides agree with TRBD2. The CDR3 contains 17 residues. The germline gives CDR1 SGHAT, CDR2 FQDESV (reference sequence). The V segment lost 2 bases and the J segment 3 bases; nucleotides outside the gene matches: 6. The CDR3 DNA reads TGTGCCAGCAGCTTAACCCGGACTAGCGGGGGGAGCTACGAGCAGTACTTC. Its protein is CASSLTRTSGGSYEQYF.

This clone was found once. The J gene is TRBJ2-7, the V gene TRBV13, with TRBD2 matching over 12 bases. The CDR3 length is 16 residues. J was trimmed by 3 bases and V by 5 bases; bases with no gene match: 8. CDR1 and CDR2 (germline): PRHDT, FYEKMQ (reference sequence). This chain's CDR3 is CASSLLAGGHIYEQYF. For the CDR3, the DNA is TGTGCCAGCAGCCTACTAGCGGGAGGACATATCTACGAGCAGTACTTC.

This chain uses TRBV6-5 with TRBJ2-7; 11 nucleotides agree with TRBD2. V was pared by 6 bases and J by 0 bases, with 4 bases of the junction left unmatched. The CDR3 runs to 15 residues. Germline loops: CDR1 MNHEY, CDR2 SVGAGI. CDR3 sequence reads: CASSVTSGASYEQYF. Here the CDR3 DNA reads TGTGCCAGCAGCGTGACTAGCGGGGCCTCCTACGAGCAGTACTTC.

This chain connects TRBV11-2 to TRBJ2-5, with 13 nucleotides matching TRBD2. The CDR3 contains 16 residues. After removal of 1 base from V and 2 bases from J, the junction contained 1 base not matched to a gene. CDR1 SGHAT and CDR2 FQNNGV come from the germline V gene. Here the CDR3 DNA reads TGTGCCAGCAGCTTAGGGGGACTAGCGGGGCAAGAGACCCAGTACTTC. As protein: CASSLGGLAGQETQYF.

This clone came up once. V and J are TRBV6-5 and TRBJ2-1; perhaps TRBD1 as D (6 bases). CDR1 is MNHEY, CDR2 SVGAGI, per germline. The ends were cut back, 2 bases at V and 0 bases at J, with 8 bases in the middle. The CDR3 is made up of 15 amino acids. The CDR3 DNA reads TGTGCCAGCAGTTACGGGGGACACTCCTACAATGAGCAGTTCTTC. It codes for CASSYGGHSYNEQFF.

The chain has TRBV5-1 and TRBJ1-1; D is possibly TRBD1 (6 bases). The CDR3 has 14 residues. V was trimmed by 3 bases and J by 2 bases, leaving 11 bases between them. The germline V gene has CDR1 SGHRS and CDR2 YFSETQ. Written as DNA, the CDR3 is TGCGCCAGCAGCTGGGGGACACCAAACACTGAAGCTTTCTTT. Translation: CASSWGTPNTEAFF.

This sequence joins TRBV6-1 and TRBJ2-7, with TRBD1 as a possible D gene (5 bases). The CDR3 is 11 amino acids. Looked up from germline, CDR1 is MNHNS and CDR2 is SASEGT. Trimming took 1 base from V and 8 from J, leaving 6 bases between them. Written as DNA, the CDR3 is TGTGCCAGCAGTGAAGAGGGGAAGCAGTACTTC. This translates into CASSEEGKQYF.

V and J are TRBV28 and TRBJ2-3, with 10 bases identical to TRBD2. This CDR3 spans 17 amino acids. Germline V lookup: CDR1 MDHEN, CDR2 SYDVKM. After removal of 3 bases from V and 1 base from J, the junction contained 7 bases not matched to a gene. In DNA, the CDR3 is TGTGCCAGCAGTTTGATAGCGGGAGGTTCTGGCACAGATACGCAGTATTTT. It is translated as CASSLIAGGSGTDTQYF.

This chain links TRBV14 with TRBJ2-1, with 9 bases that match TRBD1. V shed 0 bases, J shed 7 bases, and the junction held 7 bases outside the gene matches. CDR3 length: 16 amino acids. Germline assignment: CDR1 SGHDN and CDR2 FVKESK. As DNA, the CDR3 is TGTGCCAGCAGCCAAGATATAGGACAGGGGTTGAATGAGCAGTTCTTC. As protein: CASSQDIGQGLNEQFF.

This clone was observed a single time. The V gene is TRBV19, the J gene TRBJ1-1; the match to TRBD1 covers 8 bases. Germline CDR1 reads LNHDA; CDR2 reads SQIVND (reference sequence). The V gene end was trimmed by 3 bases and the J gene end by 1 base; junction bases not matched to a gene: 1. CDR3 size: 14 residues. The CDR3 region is CASSIGTGNTEAFF. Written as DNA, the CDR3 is TGTGCCAGTAGTATCGGGACAGGGAACACTGAAGCTTTCTTT.

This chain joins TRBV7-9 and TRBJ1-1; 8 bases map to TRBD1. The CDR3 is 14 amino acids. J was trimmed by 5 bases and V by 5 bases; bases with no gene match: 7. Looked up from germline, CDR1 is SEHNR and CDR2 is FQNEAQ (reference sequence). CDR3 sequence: CASSIGQGETEAFF. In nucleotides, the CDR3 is TGTGCCAGCAGCATCGGACAGGGAGAAACTGAAGCTTTCTTT.

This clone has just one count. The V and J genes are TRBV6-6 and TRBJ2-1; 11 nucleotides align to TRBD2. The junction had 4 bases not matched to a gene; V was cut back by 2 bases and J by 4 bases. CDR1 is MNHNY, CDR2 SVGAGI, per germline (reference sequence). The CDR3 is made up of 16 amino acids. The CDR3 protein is CASSYTSGGSYNEQFF. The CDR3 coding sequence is TGTGCCAGCAGTTACACTAGCGGGGGCTCTTACAATGAGCAGTTCTTC.

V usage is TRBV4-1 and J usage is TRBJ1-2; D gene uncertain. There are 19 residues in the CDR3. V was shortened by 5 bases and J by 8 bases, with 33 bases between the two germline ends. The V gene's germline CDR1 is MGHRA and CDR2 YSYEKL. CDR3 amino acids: CASSKSGVGAGLATTGYTF. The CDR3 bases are TGCGCCAGCAGCAAAAGCGGGGTCGGAGCCGGGCTGGCGACGACCGGCTACACCTTC.

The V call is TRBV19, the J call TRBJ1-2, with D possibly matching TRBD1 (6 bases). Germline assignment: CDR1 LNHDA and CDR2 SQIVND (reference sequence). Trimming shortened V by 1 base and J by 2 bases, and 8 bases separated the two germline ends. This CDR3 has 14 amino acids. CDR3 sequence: CASSIATGNYGYTF. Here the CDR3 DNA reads TGTGCCAGTAGTATAGCCACAGGGAACTATGGCTACACCTTC.

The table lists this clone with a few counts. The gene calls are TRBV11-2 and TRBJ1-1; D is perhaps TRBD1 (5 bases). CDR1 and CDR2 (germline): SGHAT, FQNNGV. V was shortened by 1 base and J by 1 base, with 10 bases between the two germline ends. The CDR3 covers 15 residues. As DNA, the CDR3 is TGTGCCAGCAGCTTAGGGTACAGGACGAACACTGAAGCTTTCTTT. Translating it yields CASSLGYRTNTEAFF.

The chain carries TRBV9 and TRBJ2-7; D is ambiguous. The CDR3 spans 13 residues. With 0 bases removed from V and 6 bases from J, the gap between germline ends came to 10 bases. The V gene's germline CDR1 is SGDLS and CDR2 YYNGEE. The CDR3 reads CASSVEGGREQYF. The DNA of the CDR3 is TGTGCCAGCAGCGTAGAAGGCGGTCGCGAGCAGTACTTC.

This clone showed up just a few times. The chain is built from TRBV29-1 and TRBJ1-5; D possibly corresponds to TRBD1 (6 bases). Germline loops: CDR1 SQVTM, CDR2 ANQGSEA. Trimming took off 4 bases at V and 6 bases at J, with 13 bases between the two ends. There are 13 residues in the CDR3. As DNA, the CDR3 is TGCAGCGTTGGGGGGCAGACCGGTCAGCCCCAGCATTTT. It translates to CSVGGQTGQPQHF.

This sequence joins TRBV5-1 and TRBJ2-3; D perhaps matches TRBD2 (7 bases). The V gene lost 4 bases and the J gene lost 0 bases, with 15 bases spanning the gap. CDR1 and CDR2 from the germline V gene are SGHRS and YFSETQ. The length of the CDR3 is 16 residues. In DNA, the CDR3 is TGCGCCAGCAGCCTCGGGGGGCCAACTAGCACAGATACGCAGTATTTT. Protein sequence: CASSLGGPTSTDTQYF.

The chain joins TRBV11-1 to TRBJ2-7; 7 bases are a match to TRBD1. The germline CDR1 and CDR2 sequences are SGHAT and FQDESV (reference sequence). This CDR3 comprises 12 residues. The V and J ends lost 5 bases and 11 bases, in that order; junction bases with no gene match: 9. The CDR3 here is CASSPPTGVEYF. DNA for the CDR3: TGTGCCAGCAGCCCCCCAACAGGGGTGGAGTACTTC.

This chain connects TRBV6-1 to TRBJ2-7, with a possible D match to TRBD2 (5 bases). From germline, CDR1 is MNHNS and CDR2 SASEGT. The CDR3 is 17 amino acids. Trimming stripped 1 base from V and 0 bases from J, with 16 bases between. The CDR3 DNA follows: TGTGCCAGCAGTGAAGGAGCGAGTCTAGCCCTCTCCTACGAGCAGTACTTC. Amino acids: CASSEGASLALSYEQYF.

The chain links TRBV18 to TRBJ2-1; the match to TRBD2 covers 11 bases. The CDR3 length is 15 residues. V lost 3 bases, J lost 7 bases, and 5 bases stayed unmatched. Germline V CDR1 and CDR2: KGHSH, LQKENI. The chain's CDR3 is CASSPTSGGGNEQFF. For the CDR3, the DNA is TGTGCCAGCTCACCTACTAGCGGGGGCGGGAATGAGCAGTTCTTC.

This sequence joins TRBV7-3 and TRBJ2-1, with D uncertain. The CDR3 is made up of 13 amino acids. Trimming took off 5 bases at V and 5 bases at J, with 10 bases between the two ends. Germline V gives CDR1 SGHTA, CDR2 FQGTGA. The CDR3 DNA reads TGTGCCAGCAGCATCGGTGGAGACAATGAGCAGTTCTTC. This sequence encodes CASSIGGDNEQFF.

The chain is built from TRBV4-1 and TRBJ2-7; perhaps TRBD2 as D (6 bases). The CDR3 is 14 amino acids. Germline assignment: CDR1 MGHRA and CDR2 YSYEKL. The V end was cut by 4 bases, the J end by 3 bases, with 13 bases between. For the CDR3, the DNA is TGCGCCAGCAGCCCGGGGGACTCTGTCTACGAGCAGTACTTC. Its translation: CASSPGDSVYEQYF.

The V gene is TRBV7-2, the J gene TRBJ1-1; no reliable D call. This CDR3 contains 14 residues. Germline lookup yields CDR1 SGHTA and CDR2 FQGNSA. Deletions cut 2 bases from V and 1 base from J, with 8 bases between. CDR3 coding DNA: TGTGCCAGCAGCTTATTCCCCAGGAACACTGAAGCTTTCTTT. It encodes CASSLFPRNTEAFF.

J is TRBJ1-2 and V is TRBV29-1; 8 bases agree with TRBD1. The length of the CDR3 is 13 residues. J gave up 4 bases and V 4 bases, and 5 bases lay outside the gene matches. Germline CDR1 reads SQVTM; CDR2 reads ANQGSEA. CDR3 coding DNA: TGCAGCGTTGGTTCTGGGACAGGCTATGGCTACACCTTC. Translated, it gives CSVGSGTGYGYTF.

The CDR3 DNA reads as TGTGCCAGCAGTTGGGCGACAGGGGCTCCCCGGGAGCAGTACTTC. Translated, it gives CASSWATGAPREQYF. J is TRBJ2-7 and V is TRBV28; 8 bases are shared with TRBD1. Losses at the gene ends were 4 bases for V and 7 bases for J; bases not matched to a gene: 12. CDR1 is MDHEN, CDR2 SYDVKM, per germline. The CDR3 loop spans 15 amino acids.

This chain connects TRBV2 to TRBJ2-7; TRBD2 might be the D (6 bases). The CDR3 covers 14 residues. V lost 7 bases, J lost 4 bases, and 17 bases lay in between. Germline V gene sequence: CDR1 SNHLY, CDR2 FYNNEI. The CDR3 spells CASTTGTGRYEQYF. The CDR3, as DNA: TGTGCCAGCACCACCGGGACGGGGAGGTACGAGCAGTACTTC. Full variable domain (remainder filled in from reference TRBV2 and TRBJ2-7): EPEVTQTPSHQVTQMGQEVILRCVPISNHLYFYWYRQILGQKVEFLVSFYNNEISEKSEIFDDQFSVERPDGSNFTLKIRSTKLEDSAMYFCASTTGTGRYEQYFGPGTRLTVT.

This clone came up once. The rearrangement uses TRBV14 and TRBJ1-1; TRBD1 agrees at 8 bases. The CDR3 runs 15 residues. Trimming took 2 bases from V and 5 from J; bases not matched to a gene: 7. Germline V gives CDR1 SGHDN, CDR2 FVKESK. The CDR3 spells CASSQLTGGGTEAFF. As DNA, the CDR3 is TGTGCCAGCAGCCAACTTACAGGGGGAGGGACTGAAGCTTTCTTT.

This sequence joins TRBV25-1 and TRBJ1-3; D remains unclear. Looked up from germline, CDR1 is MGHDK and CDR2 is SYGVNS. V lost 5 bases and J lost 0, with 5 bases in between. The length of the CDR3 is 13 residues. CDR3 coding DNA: TGTGCCAGCAGTTCATTCTCTGGAAACACCATATATTTT. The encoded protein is CASSSFSGNTIYF.

In nucleotides, the CDR3 is TGTGCCAGCAGCTCGGACAGGGGGGCGACTGAAGCTTTCTTT. As protein: CASSSDRGATEAFF. The V gene is TRBV7-3, the J gene TRBJ1-1; 10 nucleotides match TRBD1. This CDR3 has 14 amino acids. Germline V gives CDR1 SGHTA, CDR2 FQGTGA. V was clipped by 4 bases and J by 5 bases; unmatched bases: 4. The variable domain in full, completed from reference TRBV7-3 and TRBJ1-1, reads GAGVSQTPSNKVTEKGKYVELRCDPISGHTALYWYRQSLGQGPEFLIYFQGTGAADDSGLPNDRFFAVRPEGSVSTLKIQRTERGDSAVYLCASSSDRGATEAFFGQGTRLTVV.

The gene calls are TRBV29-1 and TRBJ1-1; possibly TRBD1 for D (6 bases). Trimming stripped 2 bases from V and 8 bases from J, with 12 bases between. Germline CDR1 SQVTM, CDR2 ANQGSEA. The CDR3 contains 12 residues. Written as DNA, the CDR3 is TGCAGCGTTGAAAGGGGGTCAAGCGAAGCTTTCTTT. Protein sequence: CSVERGSSEAFF.

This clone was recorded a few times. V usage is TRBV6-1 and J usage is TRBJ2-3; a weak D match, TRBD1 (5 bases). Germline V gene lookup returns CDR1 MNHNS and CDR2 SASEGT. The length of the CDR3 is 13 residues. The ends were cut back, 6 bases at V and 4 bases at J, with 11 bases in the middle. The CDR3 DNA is TGTGCCAGCAGCTCTCAGGGCCCAGATACGCAGTATTTT. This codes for CASSSQGPDTQYF.